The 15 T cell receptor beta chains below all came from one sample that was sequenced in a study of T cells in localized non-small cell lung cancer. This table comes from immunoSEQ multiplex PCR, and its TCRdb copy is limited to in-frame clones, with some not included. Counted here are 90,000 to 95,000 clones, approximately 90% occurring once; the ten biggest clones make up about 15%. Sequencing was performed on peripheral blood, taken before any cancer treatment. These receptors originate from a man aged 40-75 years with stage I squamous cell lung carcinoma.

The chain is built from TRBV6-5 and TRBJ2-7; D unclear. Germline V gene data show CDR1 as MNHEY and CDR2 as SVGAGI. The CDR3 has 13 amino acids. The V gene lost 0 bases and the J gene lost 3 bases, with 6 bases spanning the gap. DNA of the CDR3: TGTGCCAGCAGTTACTCGATGGGCTACGAGCAGTACTTC. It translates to CASSYSMGYEQYF.

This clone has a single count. CDR3: CASSPSRDTQYF. The CDR3 DNA reads TGTGCCAGCAGCCCAAGCCGAGATACGCAGTATTTT. The chain has TRBV14 and TRBJ2-3; D ambiguous. The CDR3 extends over 12 amino acids. V shed 4 bases and J shed 5 bases, with 7 bases lying between them. Germline CDR1 and CDR2: SGHDN and FVKESK.

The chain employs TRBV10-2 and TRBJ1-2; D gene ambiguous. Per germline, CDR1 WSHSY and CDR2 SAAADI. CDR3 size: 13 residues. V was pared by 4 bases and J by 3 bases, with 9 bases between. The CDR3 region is CASSGQADYGYTF. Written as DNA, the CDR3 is TGCGCCAGCAGTGGTCAGGCGGACTATGGCTACACCTTC.

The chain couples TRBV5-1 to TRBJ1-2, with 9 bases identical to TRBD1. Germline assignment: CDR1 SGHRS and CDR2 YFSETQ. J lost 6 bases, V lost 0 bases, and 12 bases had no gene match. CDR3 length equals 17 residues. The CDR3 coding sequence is TGCGCCAGCAGCTTGGTCCTACACCGGGACAGGGTACATGGCTACACCTTC. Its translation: CASSLVLHRDRVHGYTF.

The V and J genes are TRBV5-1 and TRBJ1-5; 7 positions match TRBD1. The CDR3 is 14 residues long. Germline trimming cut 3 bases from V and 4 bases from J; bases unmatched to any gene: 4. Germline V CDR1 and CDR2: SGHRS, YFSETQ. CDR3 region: CASSWGTENQPQHF. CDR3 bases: TGCGCCAGCAGCTGGGGGACAGAAAATCAGCCCCAGCATTTT.

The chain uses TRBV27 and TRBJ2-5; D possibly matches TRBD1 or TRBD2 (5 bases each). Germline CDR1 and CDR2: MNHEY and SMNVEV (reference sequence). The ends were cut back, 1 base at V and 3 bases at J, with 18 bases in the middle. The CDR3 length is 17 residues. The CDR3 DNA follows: TGTGCCAGCAGTTTATATGGTTTGGGGGTCGGGGAAGAGACCCAGTACTTC. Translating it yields CASSLYGLGVGEETQYF.

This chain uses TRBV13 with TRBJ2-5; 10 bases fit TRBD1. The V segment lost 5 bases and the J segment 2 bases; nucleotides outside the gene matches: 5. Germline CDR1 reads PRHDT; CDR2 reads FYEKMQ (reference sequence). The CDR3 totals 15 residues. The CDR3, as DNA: TGTGCCAGCAGCCCCAGGACAGGGGGGCAAGAGACCCAGTACTTC. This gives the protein CASSPRTGGQETQYF.

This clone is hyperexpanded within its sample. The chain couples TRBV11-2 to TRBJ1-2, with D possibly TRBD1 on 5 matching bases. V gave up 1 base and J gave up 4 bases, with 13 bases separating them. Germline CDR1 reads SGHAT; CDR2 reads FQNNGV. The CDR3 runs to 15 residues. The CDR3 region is CASSLGRMGGYGYTF. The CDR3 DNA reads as TGTGCCAGCAGCTTAGGGCGTATGGGGGGCTATGGCTACACCTTC.

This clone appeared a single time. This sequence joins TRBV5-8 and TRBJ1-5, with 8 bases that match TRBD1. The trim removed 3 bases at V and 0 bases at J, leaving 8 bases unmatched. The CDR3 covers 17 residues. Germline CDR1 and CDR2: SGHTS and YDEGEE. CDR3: CASSSGTGTNSNQPQHF. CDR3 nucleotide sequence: TGTGCCAGCAGCTCGGGGACAGGTACCAATAGCAATCAGCCCCAGCATTTT.

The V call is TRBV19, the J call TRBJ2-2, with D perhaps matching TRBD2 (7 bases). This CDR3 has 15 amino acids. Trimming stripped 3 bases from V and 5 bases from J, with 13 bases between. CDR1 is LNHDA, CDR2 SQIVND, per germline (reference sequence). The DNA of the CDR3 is TGTGCCAGTAGTATCGGAGGGGGGGCAACCGGGGAGCTGTTTTTT. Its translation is CASSIGGGATGELFF. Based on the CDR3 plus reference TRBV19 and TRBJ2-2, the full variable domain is DGGITQSPKYLFRKEGQNVTLSCEQNLNHDAMYWYRQDPGQGLRLIYYSQIVNDFQKGDIAEGYSVSREKKESFPLTVTSAQKNPTAFYLCASSIGGGATGELFFGEGSRLTVL.

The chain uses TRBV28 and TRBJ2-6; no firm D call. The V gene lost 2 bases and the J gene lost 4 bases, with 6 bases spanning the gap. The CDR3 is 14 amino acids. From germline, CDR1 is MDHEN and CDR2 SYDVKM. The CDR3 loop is CASSLDGGANVLTF. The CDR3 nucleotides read TGTGCCAGCAGTTTAGATGGAGGGGCCAACGTCCTGACTTTC.

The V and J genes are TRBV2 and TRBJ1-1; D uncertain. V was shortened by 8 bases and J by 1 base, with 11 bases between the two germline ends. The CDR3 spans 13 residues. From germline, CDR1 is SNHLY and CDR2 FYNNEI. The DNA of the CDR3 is TGTGCCAGCGGAATAGGAGGGAACACTGAAGCTTTCTTT. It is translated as CASGIGGNTEAFF. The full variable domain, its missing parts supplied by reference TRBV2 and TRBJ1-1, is EPEVTQTPSHQVTQMGQEVILRCVPISNHLYFYWYRQILGQKVEFLVSFYNNEISEKSEIFDDQFSVERPDGSNFTLKIRSTKLEDSAMYFCASGIGGNTEAFFGQGTRLTVV.

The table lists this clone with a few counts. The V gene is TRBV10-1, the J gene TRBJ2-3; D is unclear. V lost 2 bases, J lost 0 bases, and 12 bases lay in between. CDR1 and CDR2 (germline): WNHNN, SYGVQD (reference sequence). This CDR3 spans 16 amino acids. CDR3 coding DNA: TGCGCCAGCAGTGAGAAGAGGCCTAGTAGCACAGATACGCAGTATTTT. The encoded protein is CASSEKRPSSTDTQYF.

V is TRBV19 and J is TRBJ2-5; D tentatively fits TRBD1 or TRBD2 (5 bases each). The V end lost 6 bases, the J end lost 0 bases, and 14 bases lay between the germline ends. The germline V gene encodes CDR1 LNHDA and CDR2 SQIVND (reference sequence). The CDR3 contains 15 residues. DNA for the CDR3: TGTGCCAGTAGGATATCCGGGACCTACCAAGAGACCCAGTACTTC. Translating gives CASRISGTYQETQYF.

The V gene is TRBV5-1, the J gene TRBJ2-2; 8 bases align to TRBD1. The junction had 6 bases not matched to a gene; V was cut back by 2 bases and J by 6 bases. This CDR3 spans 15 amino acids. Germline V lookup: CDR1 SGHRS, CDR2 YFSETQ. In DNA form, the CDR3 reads TGCGCCAGCAGCTTTGGCCCAGGGGGCTCCGGGGAGCTGTTTTTT. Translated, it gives CASSFGPGGSGELFF.